The 19 T cell receptor beta chains in this list originate from one sample, sequenced in a study of long-term antiretroviral therapy in people with HIV. Sequencing relied on immunoSEQ assay v3.0, run at survey level. Repertoires were generated with immunoSEQ multiplex PCR, while TCRdb's copy carries only in-frame clones and drops some. The sample has roughly 35,000 clones, roughly 85% seen once. Source: unsorted PBMCs, taken 3.3 years after starting antiretroviral therapy. The receptors come from a man aged 18 to 29 with HIV.

The chain combines TRBV6-1 with TRBJ2-7; D might be TRBD1 or TRBD2, each matching 6 bases. The CDR3 spans 13 residues. CDR1 MNHNS and CDR2 SASEGT come from the germline V gene. Trimming removed 8 bases from V and 5 bases from J, with 16 bases in between. The CDR3 sequence: CASRAYGGDEQYF. CDR3 bases: TGTGCCAGCCGGGCGTACGGGGGCGACGAGCAGTACTTC.

This clone was counted a single time. The chain combines TRBV28 with TRBJ2-6; D not certain. The CDR3 contains 18 residues. Trimming removed 4 bases at V and 4 bases at J, with 20 bases between. From germline, CDR1 is MDHEN and CDR2 SYDVKM. The CDR3 nucleotides read TGTGCCAGCAGTTCAACGGCTCTAGTACGGTCCGGGGCCAACGTCCTGACTTTC. Its protein is CASSSTALVRSGANVLTF.

The chain carries TRBV4-3 and TRBJ2-7; TRBD1 agrees at 7 bases. Germline trimming cut 0 bases from V and 2 bases from J; bases unmatched to any gene: 13. Germline CDR1 reads LGHNA; CDR2 reads YSLEER. This CDR3 region has 18 residues. CDR3 sequence: CASSQEHLRLTGTYEQYF. In DNA form, the CDR3 reads TGCGCCAGCAGCCAAGAACATTTACGGCTGACAGGGACCTACGAGCAGTACTTC.

The gene calls are TRBV9 and TRBJ1-5; D unclear. Per the germline V gene, CDR1 is SGDLS and CDR2 is YYNGEE. V was cut by 0 bases and J by 7 bases, with 14 bases left in between. This CDR3 region has 15 residues. In nucleotides, the CDR3 is TGTGCCAGCAGCGTAGAAGCGAACCCCGGGCAGCCCCAGCATTTT. Protein product: CASSVEANPGQPQHF.

The V gene is TRBV21-1, the J gene TRBJ2-7. TRBV21-1 is listed as a pseudogene. The CDR3 covers 10 residues. The CDR3 loop is CASSKYEQYF. CDR3 coding DNA: TGTGCCAGCAGCAAATACGAGCAGTACTTC.

The CDR3, as DNA: TGTGCCAGCAGTACGGACAGGGAGACTGAAGCTTTCTTT. The encoded protein is CASSTDRETEAFF. This chain links TRBV6-6 with TRBJ1-1; TRBD1 matches at 8 bases. The length of the CDR3 is 13 residues. Germline V CDR1 and CDR2: MNHNY, SVGAGI (reference sequence). V was clipped by 5 bases and J by 5 bases; unmatched bases: 4.

V gene TRBV10-3 combines with J gene TRBJ1-6, with 7 bases matching TRBD1. Germline V gene lookup returns CDR1 ENHRY and CDR2 SYGVKD. The ends lost 7 bases at V and 7 bases at J; junction bases unmatched: 4. This CDR3 region has 13 residues. This chain's CDR3 is CAITGTENSPLHF. DNA for the CDR3: TGTGCCATCACGGGGACAGAAAATTCACCCCTCCACTTT.

This chain uses TRBV6-5 with TRBJ1-1; D is uncertain. Between the trimmed V and J ends, which lost 5 bases and 5 bases, there was a span of 9 bases. The CDR3 has 12 residues. Germline V gene data show CDR1 as MNHEY and CDR2 as SVGAGI. Here the CDR3 DNA reads TGTGCCAGCAGTGCACGCAATACTGAAGCTTTCTTT. Its translation: CASSARNTEAFF.

Of note for this clone: The germline gene is not matched at one end of the junction; a read error may be the cause. The V gene is TRBV6-1, the J gene TRBJ2-7, with a tentative D call TRBD1 (6 bases). From germline, CDR1 is MNHNS and CDR2 SASEGT. This CDR3 is 14 amino acids long. CDR3 DNA: TGTGCCAGCAGCGCCCCGGACAGCTCCTCGGCAGTTGCCTTC. This codes for CASSAPDSSSAVAF.

This clone was recorded only once. This sequence joins TRBV11-2 and TRBJ2-2; 8 bases map to TRBD2. Germline V gene data show CDR1 as SGHAT and CDR2 as FQNNGV. The CDR3 is made up of 17 amino acids. Germline trimming cut 4 bases from V and 5 bases from J; bases unmatched to any gene: 12. DNA for the CDR3: TGTGCCAGCAGCTCCCCTAAGGAGCGGGGGATGACCGGGGAGCTGTTTTTT. Amino acids: CASSSPKERGMTGELFF.

The CDR3 protein is CASSLGVAVEQFF. The CDR3 nucleotides are TGTGCCAGCAGCTTAGGGGTCGCAGTAGAGCAGTTCTTC. The chain uses TRBV11-3 and TRBJ2-1; D call uncertain. The CDR3 spans 13 residues. Germline-derived CDR1 and CDR2 are SGHNT and YENEEA. V gave up 1 base and J gave up 10 bases, with 11 bases separating them.

Written as DNA, the CDR3 is TGTGCCAGTACGCCAGTAGGGCCTTCCGAGGGCTACACCTTC. It translates to CASTPVGPSEGYTF. J is TRBJ1-2 and V is TRBV7-9; D remains ambiguous. CDR3 length: 14 amino acids. CDR1 is SEHNR, CDR2 FQNEAQ, per germline (reference sequence). The V end lost 9 bases, the J end lost 8 bases, and 22 bases lay between the germline ends.

The chain uses TRBV27 and TRBJ1-4; the D gene is possibly TRBD1 (6 bases). V dropped 3 bases and J dropped 5 bases, with 22 bases sitting between them. The CDR3 sequence is 18 residues long. CDR1 and CDR2 (germline): MNHEY, SMNVEV (reference sequence). The CDR3 region is CASSFNRVPPAGNEKLFF. The CDR3 region has the DNA TGTGCCAGCAGTTTTAACAGGGTTCCTCCGGCGGGGAATGAAAAACTGTTTTTT.

V and J are TRBV4-3 and TRBJ2-2; 10 positions match TRBD1. V was pared by 4 bases and J by 4 bases, with 3 bases of the junction left unmatched. Germline-derived CDR1 and CDR2 are LGHNA and YSLEER. The CDR3 has 15 amino acids. CDR3 protein: CASSPRDRGTGELFF. The CDR3 region has the DNA TGCGCCAGCAGCCCCCGGGACAGGGGCACCGGGGAGCTGTTTTTT.

This rearrangement joins TRBV28 to TRBJ2-7, with 7 bases aligning to TRBD2. The germline V gene has CDR1 MDHEN and CDR2 SYDVKM. The CDR3 extends over 15 amino acids. V lost 6 bases and J lost 7; bases outside the gene matches: 15. CDR3 in amino acids: CASSRTAGLRQEQYF. The CDR3 region has the DNA TGTGCCAGCAGCCGAACAGCGGGGCTCCGCCAGGAGCAGTACTTC.

The V gene is TRBV5-1, the J gene TRBJ2-2; 7 nucleotides line up with TRBD1. CDR1 SGHRS and CDR2 YFSETQ come from the germline V gene. This CDR3 is built from 16 residues. Trimming took 2 bases from V and 0 from J; bases not matched to a gene: 4. The CDR3, as DNA: TGCGCCAGCAGCTTTACAGGGGCCTCGAACACCGGGGAGCTGTTTTTT. Translating gives CASSFTGASNTGELFF.

The chain uses TRBV19 and TRBJ2-7; 8 bases are shared with TRBD1. The length of the CDR3 is 15 residues. Trimming took 3 bases from V and 0 from J; bases not matched to a gene: 4. The germline V gene encodes CDR1 LNHDA and CDR2 SQIVND (reference sequence). As DNA, the CDR3 is TGTGCCAGTAGTATCGAGACAGGGGACTCCTACGAGCAGTACTTC. It translates to CASSIETGDSYEQYF.

The chain carries TRBV19 and TRBJ2-5; 9 bases fit TRBD1. The germline V gene encodes CDR1 LNHDA and CDR2 SQIVND (reference sequence). Unmatched junction bases numbered 11, after V lost 4 bases and J lost 5 bases. The CDR3 covers 16 residues. CDR3 sequence reads: CASSRPDRGRRETQYF. DNA of the CDR3: TGTGCCAGTAGTAGACCGGACAGGGGAAGGAGGGAGACCCAGTACTTC.

This sequence joins TRBV19 and TRBJ2-7; 8 bases fit TRBD2. The CDR3 totals 15 residues. The V and J ends lost 5 bases and 2 bases, in that order; junction bases with no gene match: 8. Germline lookup yields CDR1 LNHDA and CDR2 SQIVND (reference sequence). The CDR3 DNA is TGTGCCAGTAGTCAGAGCGGGAGAAGTCCCTACGAGCAGTACTTC. Protein: CASSQSGRSPYEQYF.